This TCR beta chain was sequenced in a study of CXCR3-negative and CXCR3-positive naive CD8 T cells. Points from the study as a whole: Hydrophobicity of TRB CDR3s was greater in CXCR3-positive naive cells than in CXCR3-negative naive cells. Surface CD5 looked about the same in the naive subsets, so the authors worked out TCR strength from TRB CDR3 properties. Unlike memory cells, which differed, naive CXCR3-negative and CXCR3-positive cells had similar TRBV-TRBJ usage.

With regard to this clonotype: Its antigen is not known.

The CDR3 consists of 15 residues. Per germline, CDR1 SGDLS and CDR2 YYNGEE. Researchers prepared the TRB cDNA libraries using 5' RACE with UMI labels. TCRdb reworked the 5' RACE reads into one entry per CDR3 protein, no DNA. This table lists about 120,000 distinct CDR3 sequences. Sequenced: naive CXCR3- CD8+ T cells from blood. Subset noted: CD45RO-CCR7+CD27+CD95- naive CD8+ T cells lacking CXCR3 (TNR3-). The rearrangement links TRBV9 to TRBJ2-1; the D gene TCRdb calls, TRBD2, cannot be checked with no DNA. The sequence came from a human donor in good health. Some clones in this sample may be carry-over from other donors' samples. The CDR3 loop reads CASSVVPSGPNEQFF.